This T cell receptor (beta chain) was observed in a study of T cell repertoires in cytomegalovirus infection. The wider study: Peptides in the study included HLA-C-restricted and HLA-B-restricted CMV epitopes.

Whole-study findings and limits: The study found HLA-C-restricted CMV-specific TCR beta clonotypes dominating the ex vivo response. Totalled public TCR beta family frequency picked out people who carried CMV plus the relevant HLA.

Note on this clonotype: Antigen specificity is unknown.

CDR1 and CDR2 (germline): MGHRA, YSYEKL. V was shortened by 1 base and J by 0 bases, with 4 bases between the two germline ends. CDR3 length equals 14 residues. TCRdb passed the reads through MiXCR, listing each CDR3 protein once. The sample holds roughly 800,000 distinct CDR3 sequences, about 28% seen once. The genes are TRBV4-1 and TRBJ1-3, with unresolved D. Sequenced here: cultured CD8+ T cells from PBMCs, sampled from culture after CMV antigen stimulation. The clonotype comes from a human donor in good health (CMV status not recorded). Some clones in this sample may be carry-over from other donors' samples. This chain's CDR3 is CASSQALSGNTIYF. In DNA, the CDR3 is TGCGCCAGCAGCCAAGCTCTCTCTGGAAACACCATATATTTT.